This record concerns one TCR beta chain sequence. This clone was seen a few times. Its antigen remains undetermined. Base qualities were left out, and no much larger clone turns up one base away. The source of the sample is a study of cytomegalovirus exposure and HLA in healthy donors (dated by TCRdb to about 2017). With respect to the entire study: In an earlier analysis of roughly 590 of the donors, roughly 300 Gb of sequence data and 90 million to 130 million unique TCR beta sequences from about 179 million T cells were reported. Around 320 gigabases of sequencing data and approximately 80 million unique TCR sequences were included in an early release covering over 600 HLA-typed donors. The genetic ancestry cluster associated with self-reported Caucasian donors included about 84% of the roughly 380 genotyped donors. The study aimed to test whether signatures of past pathogen exposure could be identified by cataloging public T cell receptors. The T cell repertoires of 670 or so subjects were profiled by immunosequencing and related to cytomegalovirus serostatus. A separate validation cohort of about 110 different subjects was used in addition to the approximately 700-subject first cohort. To predict cytomegalovirus infection status, the study brought together high-throughput TCR immunosequencing, statistical association of individual TCRs with disease status, and machine learning. A later analysis re-analyzed previously published TCR beta repertoires from approximately 700 donors and added high-resolution HLA genotyping to study TCR occurrence patterns. Rather than drawing on any new phenotypic data, the later analysis identified candidate immune exposures from TCR beta sequences and the way those sequences occurred across donors. An earlier analysis of around 580 of the donors used high-throughput TCR beta sequencing to judge whether each TCR beta V gene segment behaved as functional or pseudogenic. Donor age, sex, ethnicity and CMV serostatus were compiled alongside the repertoire data. Genome-wide SNP genotypes for about three fifths of the roughly 700 donors were used in a later genetic analysis, which treated that subset as a discovery cohort. All discovery cohort repertoires had been generated on a single sequencing platform. Class I and class II HLA loci were covered by the typing at four-digit resolution. Typing coverage differed by locus: A, B, C, DRB1 and DQB1 were typed in about 620-630 donors, DQA1 in roughly 500, DPA1 in around 610, and DPB1 in about 450. Because of strong linkage in the cohort, roughly five DR-DQ haplotypes were treated as single units for association and clustering. Across approximately 400 genotyped donors of the cohort, an average of about 250,000 unique TCR beta nucleotide sequences per donor were sequenced, and roughly a sixth of those sequences were non-productive. Overall results and qualifications from the work: Because some donors lacked HLA typing at each locus, the association tests relied only on the typed subset. While some public TCRs were present in many individuals, most TCR sequences turned up only very rarely across donors. The classifier was reported to diagnose cytomegalovirus status with high specificity and sensitivity in both the original cohort and the validation cohort. Because the 87-base-pair reads could not distinguish some IMGT-functional V segments, including TRBV6-2 and TRBV6-3, those segments were excluded. An association between a missense DCLRE1C variant and V-gene and J-gene trimming of TCR beta chains was found in a later genetic analysis and replicated in an independent cohort. Correlated functional status among segregating V segments might reflect linkage disequilibrium, but an unknown experimental factor could not be ruled out. According to a later analysis, TCR association rates differed among HLA loci, with DRB1 alleles showing the most associated TCRs and HLA-C alleles showing the fewest. In the study, around 150 TCR beta chains were listed as associated with cytomegalovirus. According to a later genetic analysis, donors in an Asian-associated ancestry cluster had fewer N-insertions in productive TCRs than the approximately 670-donor mean. The only immune exposure information available for the cohort was CMV serostatus. In an earlier analysis of 587 of the donors, most TCR beta V segments appeared in productive rearrangements about 87% or about 30% of the time, broadly matching IMGT annotations. A few of the identified cytomegalovirus-associated TCR beta chains were confirmed in vitro to be specific for cytomegalovirus antigens. According to a later analysis, most CMV-associated TCR beta chains appeared to be HLA-restricted, and the HLA associations seemed to be driven largely by CMV exposure. Specific HLA alleles were associated with 15,000 to 20,000 TCR beta sequences at a false discovery rate of 0.05 in a later analysis. The earlier analysis of 450 to 700 of the donors excluded 15 to 20 rarely observed V segments, including chromosome 9 orphons, because counts were too low. Roughly uniform sequencing depth across donors was assumed in presence/absence analyses, although this assumption may not hold. A cluster of highly shared sequence variants was judged likely to represent a technical artifact of the sequencing pipeline. According to a later analysis, parvovirus B19, influenza, CMV and Epstein-Barr virus appeared linked to several top co-occurrence clusters. It was suggested by the authors that the approach could potentially be generalized to other disease states and immunological phenotypes. When HLA alleles, especially DR and DQ, strongly co-occurred, TCR associations were difficult to assign to individual alleles. This cohort had only TCR beta chains sequenced, and the lack of alpha or paired-chain data limited which features could be detected. In a later analysis, HLA-associated TCR beta chains showed more clonal expansion and lower generation probabilities than non-associated chains that were equally common. A further reported finding was that TCR beta sequences accurately predicted the HLA-A and HLA-B alleles for most subjects in the first cohort.

Taken from cysteine to phenylalanine, the CDR3 has 15 residues. The DNA shown is the 45-base CDR3, in frame from base 1. CDR1 and CDR2, per the germline V gene, are SQVTM and ANQGSEA. The V end gives up 8 bases and the J end 0 bases, leaving 4 bases in the junction not matched to a gene. The cohort consisted of 600 to 750 healthy bone marrow donors. At the time of sampling, every cohort member was nominally healthy, though immune exposures that went unrecorded were likely present. The donor tested CMV seropositive, placing the donor among the 289 seropositive members of the cohort. Each donor provided a peripheral blood sample, and peripheral blood mononuclear cells were used for TCR beta sequencing. The Qiagen DNeasy Blood Extraction Kit was used to extract genomic DNA from the blood cell samples. The library was generated by the immunoSEQ multiplex PCR assay. For the multiplex PCR, a mixture combining 60 forward primers for TCR Vbeta segments and 13 reverse primers for TCR Jbeta segments was used. The CDR3 region of rearranged TCR beta genes was amplified from genomic DNA by a multiplex PCR assay. The Illumina HiSeq System was used to sequence the amplified TCR beta libraries as 87-base-pair reads. In the authors' own workflow: In a later analysis, tens of millions of unique TCR beta chains were counted across the approximately 670 repertoires, and roughly 11 million of these chains were shared by at least two donors. Raw reads were error-corrected and collapsed into unique sequences with a nearest-neighbor algorithm that merged closely related sequences to remove PCR and sequencing errors. To assign V, D and J gene segments, CDR3 sequences were aligned to IMGT reference sequences. For a sequence to be retained, at least a six-nucleotide match to both a V gene segment and a J gene segment was required. A rearrangement counted as productive if the CDR3 had no stop codons and remained in frame with V and J, and every other rearrangement counted as non-productive. CDR3 was defined according to IMGT convention as the region running from the second conserved V-encoded cysteine to the conserved J-encoded phenylalanine. In an earlier analysis of approximately 500 of the donors, sequences lacking an unambiguous match to a single V gene segment were excluded. In an earlier analysis of approximately 500 of the donors, a V segment was called functional when productive rearrangements were above 56.7%, and segregating when the standard deviation between donors exceeded 5%. A statistical classification framework was built to diagnose cytomegalovirus status from the catalog of TCR beta chain sequences. In a later analysis, TCR nucleotide sequences were compared against IMGT/GENE-DB human TR gene sequences so that V and J genes could be assigned. The TCRdist pipeline was used in a later analysis to assign CDR3 sequences and most-parsimonious VDJ recombination scenarios. In a later analysis, each TCR beta chain was defined by its CDR3 amino acid sequence together with its V-gene family, and reads without a unique V-gene family were excluded. In a later analysis, 450 to 600 highly shared, low-generation-probability nucleotide sequences were removed to address suspected cross-contamination and a sequencing artifact. In a later analysis, a clonal expansion index was calculated for each public chain from normalized within-repertoire ranks of inferred template counts. Generation probabilities in a later analysis came from a VDJ recombination model fitted to out-of-frame rearrangements, and those results were checked against IGoR. In a later analysis, hypergeometric tests were used to score TCR-TCR, TCR-HLA and TCR-CMV co-occurrence, with a repertoire-size bias correction applied to TCR pairs. To estimate false discovery rates, a later analysis permuted the HLA or CMV assignments 20 times. In a later analysis, co-occurring TCRs were grouped using DBSCAN, and TCRdist sequence similarity was added for clustering within HLA-allele-positive subsets. Repertoires with fewer than 30,000 or more than 120,000 public chains, plus five repertoires with anomalous nucleotide sharing, were excluded from co-occurrence clustering. The table was pulled from immuneACCESS by TCRdb, which kept in-frame rearrangements only. Such tables lose some clones; where checked, under half of the loss comes from unresolved V genes, and the rest has no known cause. V, J and clone size reflect that table, while D and trimming were determined from the DNA. This sample is represented by around 150,000 clones; over 65% of them were singletons. The ten largest clones add up to around 7% of the sample.

Specimen: PBMCs. This clonotype was obtained from a man in his forties in good health and CMV-seropositive. The chain uses TRBV29-1 and TRBJ2-2; TRBD1 lines up with 12 middle nucleotides. The DNA is TGCAGCACCGGGACAGGGGGCGCGAACACCGGGGAGCTGTTTTTT. Its protein product is CSTGTGGANTGELFF.